This passage covers 12 T cell receptor beta chains from one sample sequenced in a study of T cell repertoires in cytomegalovirus infection. Each CDR3 protein is one row after TCRdb ran MiXCR on the reads. The table has about 920,000 distinct CDR3 sequences, more than 25% seen once. These receptors' antigens are unknown. This sample comprised cultured CD8+ T cells from PBMCs, obtained from culture after CMV antigen stimulation. The receptors originated from a human donor in good health (CMV status not recorded). Some clones in this sample may be carry-over from other donors' samples.

This clonotype was observed a few times. CDR3 nucleotides: TGTGCCAGTGGAACCGGGACAAGGGTCTATGGCTACACCTTC. Translation: CASGTGTRVYGYTF. The chain has TRBV19 and TRBJ1-2; maybe TRBD1 (6 bases). CDR1 is LNHDA and CDR2 is SQIVND in the germline V gene (reference sequence). Trimming took off 8 bases at V and 4 bases at J, with 17 bases between the two ends. This CDR3 comprises 14 residues.

Many counts were recorded for this clonotype. The chain links TRBV4-3 to TRBJ2-3, with 12 positions matching TRBD2. CDR3 size: 19 residues. After removal of 0 bases from V and 0 bases from J, the junction contained 7 bases not matched to a gene. The germline V gene encodes CDR1 LGHNA and CDR2 YSLEER. The CDR3 DNA sequence: TGCGCCAGCAGCCAAGATGCTAGCGGGGGGGTCGCTAGCACAGATACGCAGTATTTT. Translating it yields CASSQDASGGVASTDTQYF.

This clonotype was found many times. The rearrangement joins TRBV7-9 to TRBJ2-3, with 7 bases that match TRBD1. This CDR3 has 14 residues. Trimming removed 7 bases from V and 4 bases from J; junction bases left unmatched: 8. Germline assignment: CDR1 SEHNR and CDR2 FQNEAQ (reference sequence). In DNA, the CDR3 is TGTGCCAGCACCGTTAGGGGGCGTGCAGATACGCAGTATTTT. It translates to CASTVRGRADTQYF.

The V and J genes are TRBV13 and TRBJ1-1; D not resolved. Germline CDR1 is PRHDT and CDR2 is FYEKMQ (reference sequence). The CDR3 spans 15 residues. The V end was cut by 1 base, the J end by 5 bases, with 14 bases between. The DNA for the CDR3 is TGTGCCAGCAGCTTAGATGAGGGTGGGAGGACTGAAGCTTTCTTT. It codes for CASSLDEGGRTEAFF.

At least ten counts were recorded for this clonotype. The CDR3, as DNA: TGTGCCAGCAGTTACCCCGGACATGGCCGGGAGACCCAGTACTTC. As protein: CASSYPGHGRETQYF. The rearrangement links TRBV6-2 or TRBV6-3 to TRBJ2-5, with TRBD1 as a possible D gene (5 bases). Trimming left V 2 bases short and J 5 bases short, with 15 bases between. Germline V gives CDR1 MNHEY, CDR2 SVGEGT. The CDR3 length is 15 residues.

Turning to this clonotype: An end of the junction differs from the germline gene, which may be a read error. This sequence joins TRBV12-3 or TRBV12-4 and TRBJ1-2, with TRBD1 identical over 10 bases. There are 14 residues in the CDR3. The CDR3 here is CASNRQGAFYGYAF. CDR3 sequence (DNA): TGTGCCAGCAATCGACAGGGGGCTTTCTATGGCTACGCCTTC.

This clonotype appeared many times. V usage is TRBV7-9 and J usage is TRBJ2-6; a possible D gene is TRBD1 (5 bases). In germline, CDR1 is SEHNR, CDR2 FQNEAQ (reference sequence). This CDR3 is built from 17 residues. Trimming removed 0 bases from V and 0 bases from J, with 9 bases in between. As DNA, the CDR3 is TGTGCCAGCAGCTTAGCGGGCAGGGTCTCTGGGGCCAACGTCCTGACTTTC. Its translation: CASSLAGRVSGANVLTF. The whole variable domain, remainder taken from reference TRBV7-9 and TRBJ2-6, is DTGVSQNPRHKITKRGQNVTFRCDPISEHNRLYWYRQTLGQGPEFLTYFQNEAQLEKSRLLSDRFSAERPKGSFSTLEIQRTEQGDSAMYLCASSLAGRVSGANVLTFGAGSRLTVL.

The table lists this clonotype with a few counts. This rearrangement joins TRBV6-5 to TRBJ2-1; D ambiguous. V lost 0 bases to trimming and J lost 10 bases, with 10 bases between them. The germline V gene encodes CDR1 MNHEY and CDR2 SVGAGI. The CDR3 contains 13 residues. The chain's CDR3 is CASSYSSLVEQFF. The CDR3 nucleotides read TGTGCCAGCAGTTACTCGAGTCTGGTAGAGCAGTTCTTC.

This clonotype was counted once. The junction departs from germline at one end; a sequencing error may be responsible. The chain is built from TRBV6-2 or TRBV6-3 and TRBJ2-7; possibly TRBD1 or TRBD2 for D (5 bases each). The germline V gene has CDR1 MNHEY and CDR2 SVGEGT. The CDR3 is 13 residues long. CDR3 in amino acids: CVSSRDAAYEQYF. DNA for the CDR3: TGTGTCAGCAGTAGGGACGCGGCCTACGAGCAGTACTTC.

This chain joins TRBV5-4 and TRBJ2-1; TRBD1 aligns across 8 bases. Germline V CDR1 and CDR2: SGHNT, YYREEE (reference sequence). CDR3 length: 16 amino acids. V lost 4 bases to trimming and J lost 2 bases; unmatched junction nucleotides: 8. The CDR3: CASSQGQGDPYNEQFF. The CDR3 coding sequence is TGTGCCAGCAGCCAAGGACAGGGTGACCCCTACAATGAGCAGTTCTTC.

The rearrangement joins TRBV5-4 to TRBJ2-7, with D perhaps matching TRBD1 (6 bases). Germline CDR1 and CDR2: SGHNT and YYREEE (reference sequence). This CDR3 comprises 14 residues. With 0 bases removed from V and 3 bases from J, the gap between germline ends came to 10 bases. The chain's CDR3 is CASSLVGAFYEQYF. The CDR3 nucleotides read TGTGCCAGCAGCTTGGTGGGGGCCTTCTACGAGCAGTACTTC.

This clonotype was observed at least ten times. The rearrangement links TRBV7-9 to TRBJ2-5, with D perhaps assigned TRBD1 or TRBD2 (5 bases each). The CDR3 is 12 amino acids. Germline-derived CDR1 and CDR2 are SEHNR and FQNEAQ (reference sequence). Trimming took 5 bases from V and 5 from J, leaving 9 bases between them. CDR3: CASSRGAETQYF. The CDR3 nucleotides read TGTGCCAGCAGCCGAGGGGCCGAGACCCAGTACTTC.